These 7 T cell receptor beta chains were all obtained from the same sample, sequenced in a study of T cell responses to AZD1222 COVID-19 vaccine. TCRdb's copy holds only in-frame clones and misses some; the assay was immunoSEQ multiplex PCR. This sample has about 130,000 clones; 90% to 95% occur once, and the top ten carry around 3.1%. The specimen was peripheral blood, collected on day 0 of AZD1222 vaccination. All receptors derive from an adult in good health.

This clone was observed a single time. The chain couples TRBV2 to TRBJ1-6, with TRBD1 matching 10 bases. The CDR3 is 16 residues long. CDR1 is SNHLY and CDR2 is FYNNEI in the germline V gene. V lost 6 bases to trimming and J lost 10 bases; unmatched junction nucleotides: 12. This chain's CDR3 is CASRQSLTGGGSPLHF. DNA of the CDR3: TGTGCCAGCAGGCAAAGCTTGACAGGGGGCGGCTCACCCCTCCACTTT.

The chain joins TRBV29-1 to TRBJ1-2; D possibly corresponds to TRBD1 (6 bases). This CDR3 contains 14 residues. V was shortened by 1 base and J by 4 bases, with 13 bases between the two germline ends. The germline V gene has CDR1 SQVTM and CDR2 ANQGSEA. The DNA for the CDR3 is TGCAGCGTTGAAGTTGGGGGCAAGGTCTATGGCTACACCTTC. Protein: CSVEVGGKVYGYTF.

The rearrangement joins TRBV7-9 to TRBJ1-2; D gene uncertain. The CDR3 has 15 amino acids. V was pared by 2 bases and J by 6 bases, with 16 bases between. Germline V gene sequence: CDR1 SEHNR, CDR2 FQNEAQ (reference sequence). CDR3 nucleotides: TGTGCCAGCAGCTTAAGCCCAGGCGCAAGCCATGGCTACACCTTC. It yields the protein CASSLSPGASHGYTF.

Here the CDR3 DNA reads TGTGCCACTCGGGGGGCCACTGAAGCTTTCTTT. Encoded protein: CATRGATEAFF. The J gene is TRBJ1-1, the V gene TRBV24-1, with TRBD1 as a possible D gene (6 bases). CDR3 length equals 11 residues. V was trimmed by 10 bases and J by 4 bases, leaving 9 bases between them. Germline V gives CDR1 KGHDR, CDR2 SFDVKD.

In its sample, this clone was seen many times. The sample contains more than one DNA sequence encoding this CDR3. The chain carries TRBV7-9 and TRBJ1-3; D is unclear. Germline V gives CDR1 SEHNR, CDR2 FQNEAQ (reference sequence). CDR3 length equals 15 residues. The V and J ends lost 3 bases and 4 bases respectively, with 13 bases between them. The CDR3 reads CASSFGTVTGNTIYF. The CDR3 DNA is TGTGCCAGCAGCTTCGGCACAGTAACGGGAAACACCATATATTTT.

V gene TRBV27 combines with J gene TRBJ2-1; TRBD2 agrees at 9 bases. The CDR3 has 14 residues. The germline V gene has CDR1 MNHEY and CDR2 SMNVEV (reference sequence). V lost 7 bases, J lost 4 bases, and 5 bases stayed unmatched. CDR3 nucleotide sequence: TGTGCCAGCAATAGAACTAGCGGGTACAATGAGCAGTTCTTC. Amino acids: CASNRTSGYNEQFF.

This chain uses TRBV27 with TRBJ2-7, with 12 bases aligning to TRBD2. Germline values: CDR1 MNHEY, CDR2 SMNVEV (reference sequence). This CDR3 has 13 residues. With 6 bases clipped from V and 9 bases from J, the junction kept 6 bases outside the gene matches. The CDR3 DNA sequence: TGTGCCAGCAGGTGGACTAGCGGGAATCGGCAGTACTTC. Its translation: CASRWTSGNRQYF.